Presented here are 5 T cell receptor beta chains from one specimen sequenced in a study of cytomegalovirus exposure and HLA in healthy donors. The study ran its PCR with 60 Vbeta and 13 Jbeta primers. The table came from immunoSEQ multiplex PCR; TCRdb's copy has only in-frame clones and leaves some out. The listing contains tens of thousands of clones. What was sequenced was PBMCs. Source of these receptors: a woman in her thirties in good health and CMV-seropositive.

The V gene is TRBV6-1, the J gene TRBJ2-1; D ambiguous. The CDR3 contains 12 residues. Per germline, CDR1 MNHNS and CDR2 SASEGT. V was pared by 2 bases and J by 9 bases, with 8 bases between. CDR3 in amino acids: CASSERVGEQFF. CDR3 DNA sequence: TGTGCCAGCAGTGAAAGAGTCGGTGAGCAGTTCTTC.

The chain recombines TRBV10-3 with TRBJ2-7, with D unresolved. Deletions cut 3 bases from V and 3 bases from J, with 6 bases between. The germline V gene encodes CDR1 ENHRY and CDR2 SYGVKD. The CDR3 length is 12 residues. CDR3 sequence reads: CAISDSVYEQYF. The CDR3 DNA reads TGTGCCATCAGTGATTCTGTCTACGAGCAGTACTTC.

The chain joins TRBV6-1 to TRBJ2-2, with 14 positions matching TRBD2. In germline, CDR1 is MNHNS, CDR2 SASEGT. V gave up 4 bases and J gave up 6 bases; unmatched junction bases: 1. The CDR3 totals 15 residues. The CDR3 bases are TGTGCCAGCAGTGGACTAGCGGGGGGGCCCGGGGAGCTGTTTTTT. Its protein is CASSGLAGGPGELFF.

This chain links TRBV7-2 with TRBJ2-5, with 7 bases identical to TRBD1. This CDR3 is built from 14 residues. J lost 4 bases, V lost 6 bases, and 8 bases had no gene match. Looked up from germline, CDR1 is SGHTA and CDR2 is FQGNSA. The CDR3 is CASSWNRGSETQYF. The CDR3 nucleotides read TGTGCCAGCAGTTGGAACAGGGGATCAGAGACCCAGTACTTC.

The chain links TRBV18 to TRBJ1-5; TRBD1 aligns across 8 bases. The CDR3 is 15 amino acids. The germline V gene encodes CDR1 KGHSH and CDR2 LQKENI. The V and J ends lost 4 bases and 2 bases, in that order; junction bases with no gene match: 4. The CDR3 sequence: CASSRQGAGNQPQHF. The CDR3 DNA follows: TGTGCCAGCTCACGCCAGGGGGCTGGCAATCAGCCCCAGCATTTT.